The 32 T cell receptor beta chains reported below all come from one sample, sequenced in a study of Graves' ophthalmopathy and Graves' hyperthyroidism. RNA transcripts served as template for amplifying TCR beta CDR3 sequences. HTBI primers primed a first-round RT-PCR, and a second-round multiplex PCR followed. TCRdb fed the multiplex PCR reads into MiXCR, producing one record per CDR3 protein. The profile shows around 1,000,000 distinct CDR3 sequences, 35% to 40% of them singletons. The material sequenced was peripheral blood or thyroid tissue (not recorded which). Every receptor here comes from an adult man with Graves' hyperthyroidism.

In its sample, this clonotype was seen many times. The junction departs from germline at one end; a sequencing error may be responsible. The gene calls are TRBV20-1 and TRBJ2-7, with D tentatively TRBD2 (6 bases). Germline assignment: CDR1 DFQATT and CDR2 SNEGSKA (reference sequence). The CDR3 has 12 residues. In DNA form, the CDR3 reads TGCAGTGCTAGAGACCAGACTAGATTGCTGGCATTC. Its translation is CSARDQTRLLAF.

About this clonotype itself: The CDR3 does not close with the conserved phenylalanine or tryptophan, likely indicating a read error. The chain combines TRBV29-1 with TRBJ2-7; a possible D gene is TRBD2 (6 bases). The DNA matches TRBJ2-5 better at its end, which makes the J call doubtful. The CDR3 is made up of 14 amino acids. Germline values: CDR1 SQVTM, CDR2 ANQGSEA. This chain's CDR3 is CSVEDRRDRETQYL. The CDR3 region has the DNA TGCAGCGTTGAAGATCGGCGGGATCGGGAGACCCAGTACCTC.

For this clonotype: A read error is possible here, since a much larger clone lies one base away. The chain links TRBV4-3 to TRBJ1-2; D remains ambiguous. This CDR3 has 15 amino acids. Germline lookup yields CDR1 LGHNA and CDR2 YSLEER. The V gene lost 1 base and the J gene lost 6 bases, with 15 bases spanning the gap. The CDR3 sequence is CASSQAWSDLDGYTF. The CDR3 DNA reads TGCGCCAGCAGCCAAGCTTGGTCCGACCTGGATGGCTACACCTTC.

This clonotype was picked up a small number of times. The gene calls are TRBV12-3 or TRBV12-4 and TRBJ1-5; weak D call: TRBD1 (5 bases). The CDR3 sequence is 14 residues long. Trimming shortened V by 6 bases and J by 8 bases, and 17 bases separated the two germline ends. The CDR3 loop reads CASSPGGPAEPQHF. The CDR3 nucleotides read TGTGCCAGCAGCCCGGGGGGACCGGCGGAGCCCCAGCATTTT.

This clonotype was observed at least ten times. Relative to the germline gene, one junction end is altered; a read error may explain this. The rearrangement uses TRBV25-1 and TRBJ1-2, with a weak D call TRBD1 (6 bases). In germline, CDR1 is MGHDK, CDR2 SYGVNS. The CDR3 is 13 residues long. This CDR3 is CASSASTGQLSVF. Written as DNA, the CDR3 is TGTGCCAGCAGTGCATCGACAGGCCAGTTATCGGTCTTC.

This clonotype was counted many times. The gene calls are TRBV2 and TRBJ2-7, with a tentative D call TRBD1 (6 bases). Germline-derived CDR1 and CDR2 are SNHLY and FYNNEI. The V gene lost 6 bases and the J gene lost 3 bases, with 12 bases spanning the gap. The CDR3 is made up of 13 amino acids. The CDR3 coding sequence is TGTGCCAGCAGGGGCCGGACAGTCTACGAGCAGTACTTC. Protein: CASRGRTVYEQYF.

The chain links TRBV10-3 to TRBJ2-5, with D perhaps assigned TRBD1 or TRBD2 (5 bases each). V shed 10 bases and J shed 1 base, with 16 bases lying between them. The CDR3 contains 14 residues. Germline CDR1 reads ENHRY; CDR2 reads SYGVKD. CDR3: CATMGLRGQETQYF. The DNA of the CDR3 is TGTGCCACCATGGGTCTGAGGGGCCAAGAGACCCAGTACTTC.

The gene calls are TRBV29-1 and TRBJ1-4, with unresolved D. The V end lost 7 bases, the J end lost 7 bases, and 16 bases lay between the germline ends. Germline assignment: CDR1 SQVTM and CDR2 ANQGSEA. CDR3 length: 13 amino acids. The CDR3 coding sequence is TGCAGCGCCCAGCGGGGAGAGGGTGAAAAACTGTTTTTT. This gives the protein CSAQRGEGEKLFF. The full variable domain, its missing parts supplied by reference TRBV29-1 and TRBJ1-4, is SAVISQKPSRDICQRGTSLTIQCQVDSQVTMMFWYRQQPGQSLTLIATANQGSEATYESGFVIDKFPISRPNLTFSTLTVSNMSPEDSSIYLCSAQRGEGEKLFFGSGTQLSVL.

This clonotype was detected once. The chain couples TRBV25-1 to TRBJ2-7, with 8 bases aligning to TRBD1. This CDR3 is built from 15 residues. V gave up 6 bases and J gave up 5 bases; unmatched junction bases: 12. Germline V gene sequence: CDR1 MGHDK, CDR2 SYGVNS. CDR3 nucleotides: TGTGCCAGCAGCCCGCAGGGGGCGATAAGCCACGAGCAGTACTTC. Translation: CASSPQGAISHEQYF.

The chain joins TRBV7-2 to TRBJ2-2, with a possible D match to TRBD1 (6 bases). CDR3 size: 16 residues. Trimming removed 0 bases at V and 5 bases at J, with 13 bases between. CDR1 is SGHTA, CDR2 FQGNSA, per germline. The CDR3 sequence: CASSLALGRGTGELFF. In DNA, the CDR3 is TGTGCCAGCAGCTTAGCGCTAGGCAGGGGAACCGGGGAGCTGTTTTTT. Using reference TRBV7-2 and TRBJ2-2 for the parts outside the CDR3, the full variable domain is GAGVSQSPSNKVTEKGKDVELRCDPISGHTALYWYRQSLGQGLEFLIYFQGNSAPDKSGLPSDRFSAERTGGSVSTLTIQRTQQEDSAVYLCASSLALGRGTGELFFGEGSRLTVL.

This clonotype came up many times. The chain employs TRBV10-3 and TRBJ2-5; 12 bases are a match to TRBD2. Germline V gives CDR1 ENHRY, CDR2 SYGVKD. V lost 2 bases, J lost 4 bases, and 5 bases stayed unmatched. CDR3 length: 16 amino acids. CDR3 region: CAISEILAGGTETQYF. The CDR3 nucleotides read TGTGCCATCAGTGAGATACTAGCGGGGGGCACAGAGACCCAGTACTTC.

This clonotype was recorded a few times. A much larger clone is a single base away; this may be a read error. This chain uses TRBV7-9 with TRBJ2-7; D possibly matches TRBD1 or TRBD2 (5 bases each). CDR3 length equals 13 residues. Germline lookup yields CDR1 SEHNR and CDR2 FQNEAQ (reference sequence). Trimming shortened V by 6 bases and J by 6 bases, and 15 bases separated the two germline ends. The DNA for the CDR3 is TGTGCCAGCAGACCGGGACCCCGGCGCGAGCAGTACTTC. Its protein is CASRPGPRREQYF.

This clonotype was recorded a few times. This chain uses TRBV28 with TRBJ1-1; perhaps TRBD1 as D (6 bases). Germline V gives CDR1 MDHEN, CDR2 SYDVKM. The V end lost 8 bases, the J end lost 11 bases, and 12 bases lay between the germline ends. CDR3 length: 10 amino acids. The CDR3 protein is CASWGRGAFF. The CDR3 nucleotides are TGTGCCAGCTGGGGAAGGGGGGCTTTCTTT. Using reference TRBV28 and TRBJ1-1 for the parts outside the CDR3, the full variable domain is DVKVTQSSRYLVKRTGEKVFLECVQDMDHENMFWYRQDPGLGLRLIYFSYDVKMKEKGDIPEGYSVSREKKERFSLILESASTNQTSMYLCASWGRGAFFGQGTRLTVV.

This clonotype has ten or more counts. This chain links TRBV4-3 with TRBJ2-7; D unclear. V shed 0 bases and J shed 2 bases, with 14 bases lying between them. CDR3 length: 16 amino acids. Germline V gene data show CDR1 as LGHNA and CDR2 as YSLEER. The CDR3 DNA sequence: TGCGCCAGCAGCCAAGATTTCGGGTGGCCCCCCTACGAGCAGTACTTC. Translating gives CASSQDFGWPPYEQYF.

The CDR3 loop reads CASSLWPGVAEAFF. CDR3 nucleotides: TGTGCCAGCAGTTTATGGCCCGGCGTAGCTGAAGCTTTCTTT. V usage is TRBV27 and J usage is TRBJ1-1; no clear D gene. Trimming stripped 1 base from V and 6 bases from J, with 12 bases between. The CDR3 is 14 residues long. Germline V gene lookup returns CDR1 MNHEY and CDR2 SMNVEV (reference sequence).

Only a few counts were recorded for this clonotype. J is TRBJ1-2 and V is TRBV6-5; D is unresolved. Trimming removed 5 bases at V and 4 bases at J, with 17 bases between. The CDR3 runs 15 residues. Germline CDR1 is MNHEY and CDR2 is SVGAGI. The CDR3 protein is CASSPSTISGYGYTF. In DNA form, the CDR3 reads TGTGCCAGCAGTCCCTCCACAATTTCAGGCTATGGCTACACCTTC.

In its sample, this clonotype was seen many times. The chain carries TRBV5-1 and TRBJ2-7; 14 nucleotides agree with TRBD2. V was clipped by 5 bases and J by 3 bases; unmatched bases: 4. The CDR3 covers 15 residues. Germline V gene sequence: CDR1 SGHRS, CDR2 YFSETQ. As DNA, the CDR3 is TGCGCCAGCAGAAGCGGACTAGCGGGAGGCTACGAGCAGTACTTC. Its translation is CASRSGLAGGYEQYF.

In this sample, this clonotype turned up a few times. V and J are TRBV6-2 or TRBV6-3 and TRBJ1-4; unclear D gene. Germline lookup yields CDR1 MNHEY and CDR2 SVGEGT. The CDR3 runs to 13 residues. The CDR3 coding sequence is TGTGCAACCCGACCAGGTCGCCAGGAAAAACTGTTTTTT. Protein sequence: CATRPGRQEKLFF.

CDR3 sequence reads: CASSVEGGLAGGGQETQYF. CDR3 sequence (DNA): TGTGCCAGCAGCGTAGAAGGAGGACTAGCGGGGGGGGGACAAGAGACCCAGTACTTC. This chain joins TRBV9 and TRBJ2-5; TRBD2 matches 15 bases. The length of the CDR3 is 19 residues. Germline V gene sequence: CDR1 SGDLS, CDR2 YYNGEE. J lost 2 bases, V lost 0 bases, and 8 bases had no gene match.

The rearrangement joins TRBV10-3 to TRBJ1-1, with D perhaps matching TRBD1 (5 bases). Germline V gene sequence: CDR1 ENHRY, CDR2 SYGVKD. The ends were cut back, 6 bases at V and 0 bases at J, with 8 bases in the middle. The CDR3 has 13 amino acids. This CDR3 is CAIRGLMNTEAFF. The CDR3 DNA reads TGTGCCATCAGGGGGCTCATGAACACTGAAGCTTTCTTT.

This clonotype came up many times. The chain carries TRBV20-1 and TRBJ2-7; D might be TRBD1 (6 bases). The germline V gene encodes CDR1 DFQATT and CDR2 SNEGSKA (reference sequence). Trimming cost V 0 bases and J 6 bases, with 15 bases left between them. This CDR3 spans 14 amino acids. Written as DNA, the CDR3 is TGCAGTGCTAGAGAGGCAGGGGCAGCCTTCGAGCAGTACTTC. This translates into CSAREAGAAFEQYF.

This clonotype occurred a few times. This rearrangement joins TRBV29-1 to TRBJ1-2, with TRBD1 identical over 10 bases. Trimming cost V 4 bases and J 2 bases; bases outside gene matches: 4. The CDR3 totals 14 residues. Germline V gives CDR1 SQVTM, CDR2 ANQGSEA. Here the CDR3 reads CSVGTGGRNYGYTF. In DNA, the CDR3 is TGCAGCGTTGGGACAGGGGGACGGAACTATGGCTACACCTTC.

In this sample, this clonotype turned up many times. V is TRBV12-3 or TRBV12-4 and J is TRBJ1-1; D not resolved. The CDR3 length is 14 residues. Trimming took 2 bases from V and 1 from J, leaving 8 bases between them. CDR3 protein: CASSLRDWNTEAFF. The CDR3 nucleotides are TGTGCCAGCAGTTTACGGGATTGGAACACTGAAGCTTTCTTT.

To note about this clonotype: Sequence at one end of the junction differs from germline and may be a read error. This chain links TRBV7-3 with TRBJ1-2; TRBD1 matches at 10 bases. This CDR3 spans 13 amino acids. Germline V gene lookup returns CDR1 SGHTA and CDR2 FQGTGA. The CDR3 here is CASSPGQGYGYAF. CDR3 nucleotides: TGTGCCAGCAGCCCGGGACAGGGGTATGGCTACGCCTTC.

The chain recombines TRBV29-1 with TRBJ2-7; perhaps D is TRBD1 or TRBD2 (5 bases each). The length of the CDR3 is 13 residues. Trimming removed 2 bases at V and 3 bases at J, with 11 bases between. Germline lookup yields CDR1 SQVTM and CDR2 ANQGSEA. CDR3 loop: CSVEPGLVYEQYF. The CDR3, as DNA: TGCAGCGTTGAACCGGGGCTCGTCTACGAGCAGTACTTC.

Concerning this clonotype: As the CDR3 is not closed by the conserved phenylalanine or tryptophan, this likely results from a read error. The DNA is left out, because the CDR3 cannot be placed on it with certainty; the CDR3 is given as TCRdb lists it. The chain has TRBV20-1 and TRBJ1-1; the table's D call TRBD1 went unverified against the DNA. Germline V gene data show CDR1 as DFQATT and CDR2 as SNEGSKA (reference sequence). Both ends counted, the CDR3 spans 10 residues. The CDR3 loop reads CSARVKGAGL.

This clonotype was seen many times. The rearrangement uses TRBV19 and TRBJ1-1; TRBD1 is a possible D gene (6 bases). V gave up 3 bases and J gave up 6 bases, with 14 bases separating them. The CDR3 is made up of 14 amino acids. The germline CDR1 and CDR2 sequences are LNHDA and SQIVND (reference sequence). CDR3 sequence reads: CASSIQGSIAEAFF. For the CDR3, the DNA is TGTGCCAGTAGTATCCAGGGGTCAATAGCTGAAGCTTTCTTT.

In this sample, this clonotype turned up a few times. The gene calls are TRBV4-1 and TRBJ1-2, with 8 nucleotides matching TRBD1. V lost 1 base and J lost 4; bases outside the gene matches: 8. From germline, CDR1 is MGHRA and CDR2 YSYEKL. The CDR3 is 16 residues long. CDR3 sequence reads: CASSQGGQATSYGYTF. DNA of the CDR3: TGCGCCAGCAGCCAAGGGGGACAGGCTACTTCCTATGGCTACACCTTC.

A few counts support this clonotype. The chain combines TRBV5-5 with TRBJ1-6; the match to TRBD1 covers 7 bases. J lost 5 bases, V lost 5 bases, and 7 bases had no gene match. CDR3 length equals 15 residues. Germline V gene data show CDR1 as SGHKS and CDR2 as YYEKEE (reference sequence). CDR3 in amino acids: CASRPRTGDNSPLHF. For the CDR3, the DNA is TGTGCCAGCAGACCCCGGACAGGAGATAATTCACCCCTCCACTTT.

This rearrangement joins TRBV10-3 to TRBJ2-7; D is possibly TRBD2 (7 bases). This CDR3 contains 19 residues. Trimming left V 8 bases short and J 2 bases short, with 31 bases between. Germline V CDR1 and CDR2: ENHRY, SYGVKD. The CDR3 loop is CAIAPGARTGRGATYEQYF. CDR3 DNA: TGTGCCATCGCCCCCGGCGCTCGCACCGGACGGGGGGCGACCTACGAGCAGTACTTC.

This clonotype was detected ten times or more. V usage is TRBV10-3 and J usage is TRBJ1-2; 9 bases are a match to TRBD1. After removal of 5 bases from V and 2 bases from J, the junction contained 6 bases not matched to a gene. This CDR3 has 15 amino acids. From germline, CDR1 is ENHRY and CDR2 SYGVKD. The CDR3 bases are TGTGCCATCAGTAACCGGGACAGGGAGAACTATGGCTACACCTTC. Amino acid sequence: CAISNRDRENYGYTF.

This clonotype appeared many times. The DNA of the CDR3 is TGCAGTGCTTTCTCCCCTCGGTCACCTGATGAGACCCAGTACTTC. Translating gives CSAFSPRSPDETQYF. The chain links TRBV20-1 to TRBJ2-5, with D uncertain. This CDR3 comprises 15 residues. Germline V gene lookup returns CDR1 DFQATT and CDR2 SNEGSKA (reference sequence). The V and J ends lost 5 bases and 5 bases respectively, with 21 bases between them.